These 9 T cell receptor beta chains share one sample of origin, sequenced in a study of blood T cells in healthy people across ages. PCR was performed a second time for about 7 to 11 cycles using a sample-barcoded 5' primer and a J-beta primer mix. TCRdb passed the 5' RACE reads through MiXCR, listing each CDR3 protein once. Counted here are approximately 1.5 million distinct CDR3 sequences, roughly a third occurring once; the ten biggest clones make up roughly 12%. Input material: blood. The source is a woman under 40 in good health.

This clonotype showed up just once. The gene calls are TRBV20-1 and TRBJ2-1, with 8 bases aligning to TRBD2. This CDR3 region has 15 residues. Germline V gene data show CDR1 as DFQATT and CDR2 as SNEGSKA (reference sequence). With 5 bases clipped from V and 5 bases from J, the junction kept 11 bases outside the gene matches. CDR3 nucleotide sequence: TGCAGTGCTCCCCCGCTAGCGGGCTTAAACAATGAGCAGTTCTTC. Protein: CSAPPLAGLNNEQFF.

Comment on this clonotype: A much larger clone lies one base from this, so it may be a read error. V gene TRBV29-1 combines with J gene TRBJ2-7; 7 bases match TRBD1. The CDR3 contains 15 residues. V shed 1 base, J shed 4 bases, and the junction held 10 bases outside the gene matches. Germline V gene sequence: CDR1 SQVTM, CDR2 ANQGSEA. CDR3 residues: CSVEVPEQGLYEQYF. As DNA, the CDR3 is TGCAGCGTTGAAGTTCCGGAACAGGGGCTGTACGAGCAGTACTTC.

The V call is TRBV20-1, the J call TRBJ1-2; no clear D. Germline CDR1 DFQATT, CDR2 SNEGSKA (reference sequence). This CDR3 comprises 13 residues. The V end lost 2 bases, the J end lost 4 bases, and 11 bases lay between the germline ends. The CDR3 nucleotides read TGCAGTGCTAGACTTGAGGACGGCTATGGCTACACCTTC. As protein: CSARLEDGYGYTF.

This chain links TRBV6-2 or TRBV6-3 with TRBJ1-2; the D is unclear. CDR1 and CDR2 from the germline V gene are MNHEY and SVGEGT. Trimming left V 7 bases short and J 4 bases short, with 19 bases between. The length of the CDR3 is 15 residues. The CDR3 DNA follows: TGTGCCAGCACCTTAGCATCAGCAGCGCCCTATGGCTACACCTTC. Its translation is CASTLASAAPYGYTF.

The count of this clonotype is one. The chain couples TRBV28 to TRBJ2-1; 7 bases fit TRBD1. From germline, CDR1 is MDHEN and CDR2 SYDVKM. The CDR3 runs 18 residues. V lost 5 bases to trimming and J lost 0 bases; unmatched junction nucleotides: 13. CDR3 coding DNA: TGTGCCAGCAGTAGGGACAGCCGACTCAAAAGCTCCTACAATGAGCAGTTCTTC. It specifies CASSRDSRLKSSYNEQFF.

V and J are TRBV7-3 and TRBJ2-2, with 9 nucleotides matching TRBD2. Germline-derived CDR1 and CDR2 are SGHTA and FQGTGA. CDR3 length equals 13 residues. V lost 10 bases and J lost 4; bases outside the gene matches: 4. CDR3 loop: CANGLASTGELFF. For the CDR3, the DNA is TGTGCCAATGGACTAGCGAGCACCGGGGAGCTGTTTTTT.

The CDR3 loop is CSAPPGGWETQYF. In DNA form, the CDR3 reads TGCAGTGCCCCCCCCGGGGGGTGGGAGACCCAGTACTTC. The rearrangement uses TRBV20-1 and TRBJ2-5, with 7 bases aligning to TRBD2. Germline V CDR1 and CDR2: DFQATT, SNEGSKA (reference sequence). With 6 bases clipped from V and 5 bases from J, the junction kept 9 bases outside the gene matches. The CDR3 has 13 amino acids.

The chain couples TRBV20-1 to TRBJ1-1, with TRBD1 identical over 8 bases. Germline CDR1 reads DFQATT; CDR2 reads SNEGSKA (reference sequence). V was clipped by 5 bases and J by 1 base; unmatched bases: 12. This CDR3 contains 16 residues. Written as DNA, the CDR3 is TGCAGTGCTGCGACTTTCAGGGGGCTTGGGAACACTGAAGCTTTCTTT. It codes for CSAATFRGLGNTEAFF.

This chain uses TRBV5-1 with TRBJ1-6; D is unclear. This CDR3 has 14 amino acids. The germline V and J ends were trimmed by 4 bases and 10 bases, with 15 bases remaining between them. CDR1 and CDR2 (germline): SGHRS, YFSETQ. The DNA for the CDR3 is TGCGCCAGCAGCGCGGCCCTGGGCGGGTCACCCCTCCACTTT. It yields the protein CASSAALGGSPLHF.